The clone carrying this TCR beta chain was detected ten times or more. Its antigen is unknown. Patients were excluded because of uncontrolled infection, other autoimmune disease, pregnancy or lactation. The source of the PBMCs was around 10 ml of fresh peripheral blood. The data derive from a study of T cells in Graves' hyperthyroidism and ophthalmopathy. Study-level information: Specimen type is peripheral blood, collected at initial diagnosis prior to any treatment. Study-level points and caveats: In the blood, most expanded thyroid clonotypes above 0.001 appeared as well.

The source material, RNA transcripts, was used to amplify TCR beta CDR3 regions. An initial round of RT-PCR targeting the TCR CDR3 relied on the HTBI primer set. A single record per CDR3 protein comes from TCRdb applying MiXCR to the multiplex PCR reads. The sample lists under 250,000 distinct CDR3 sequences, 24% occurring once. The V gene end was trimmed by 4 bases and the J gene end by 3 bases; junction bases not matched to a gene: 5. CDR3 length equals 14 residues. The chain joins TRBV12-3 or TRBV12-4 to TRBJ2-7; 8 nucleotides match TRBD2. The material sequenced was blood. The sequence derives from a middle-aged woman with Graves' ophthalmopathy. CDR3 in amino acids: CASSSSSGYYEQYF. In DNA, the CDR3 is TGTGCCAGCAGTTCCTCTAGCGGGTACTACGAGCAGTACTTC.